The clone carrying this T cell receptor (beta chain) was counted between two and nine times. Its matching antigen is unknown. Germline V gives CDR1 SGHTA, CDR2 FQGNSA. The V end lost 5 bases, the J end lost 3 bases, and 10 bases lay between the germline ends. The CDR3 extends over 13 amino acids. The data derive from a study of identical twins. Broader study findings: Researchers caution that invariant MAIT and iNKT cells could partly confound zero-insertion analyses.

Each CDR3 protein is one row after TCRdb ran MiXCR on the 5' RACE reads. The sample records 400,000 to 500,000 distinct CDR3 sequences, approximately 17% being singletons. The chain uses TRBV7-2 and TRBJ1-1, with no clear D. The TCR comes from a man aged 50-59 years in good health. What was sequenced was naive T cells sorted from blood. The CDR3 here is CASSRGSDTEAFF. CDR3 in DNA: TGTGCCAGCAGCCGAGGGTCAGACACTGAAGCTTTCTTT. Based on the CDR3 plus reference TRBV7-2 and TRBJ1-1, the full variable domain is GAGVSQSPSNKVTEKGKDVELRCDPISGHTALYWYRQSLGQGLEFLIYFQGNSAPDKSGLPSDRFSAERTGGSVSTLTIQRTQQEDSAVYLCASSRGSDTEAFFGQGTRLTVV.